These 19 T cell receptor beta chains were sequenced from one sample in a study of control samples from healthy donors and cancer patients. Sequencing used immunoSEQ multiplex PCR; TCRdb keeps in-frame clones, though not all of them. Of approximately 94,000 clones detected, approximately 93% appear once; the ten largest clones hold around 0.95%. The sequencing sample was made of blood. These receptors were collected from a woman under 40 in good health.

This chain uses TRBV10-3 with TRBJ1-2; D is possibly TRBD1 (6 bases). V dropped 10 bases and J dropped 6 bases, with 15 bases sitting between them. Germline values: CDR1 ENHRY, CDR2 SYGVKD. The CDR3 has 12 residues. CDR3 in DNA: TGTGCCAGTACCAGGGGTGGGGATGGCTACACCTTC. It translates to CASTRGGDGYTF.

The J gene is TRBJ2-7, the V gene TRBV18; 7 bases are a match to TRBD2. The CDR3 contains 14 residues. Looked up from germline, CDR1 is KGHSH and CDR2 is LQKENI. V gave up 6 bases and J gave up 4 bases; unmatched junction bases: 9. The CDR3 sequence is CASSPSTSEYEQYF. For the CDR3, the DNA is TGTGCCAGCTCTCCTTCAACTAGCGAGTACGAGCAGTACTTC.

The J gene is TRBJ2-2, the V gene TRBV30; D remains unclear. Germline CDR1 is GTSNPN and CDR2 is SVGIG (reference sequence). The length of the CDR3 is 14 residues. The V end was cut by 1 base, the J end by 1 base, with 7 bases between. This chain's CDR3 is CAWSEQMNTGELFF. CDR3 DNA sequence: TGTGCCTGGAGTGAACAGATGAACACCGGGGAGCTGTTTTTT. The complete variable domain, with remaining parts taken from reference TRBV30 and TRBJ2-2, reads SQTIHQWPATLVQPVGSPLSLECTVEGTSNPNLYWYRQAAGRGLQLLFYSVGIGQISSEVPQNLSASRPQDRQFILSSKKLLLSDSGFYLCAWSEQMNTGELFFGEGSRLTVL.

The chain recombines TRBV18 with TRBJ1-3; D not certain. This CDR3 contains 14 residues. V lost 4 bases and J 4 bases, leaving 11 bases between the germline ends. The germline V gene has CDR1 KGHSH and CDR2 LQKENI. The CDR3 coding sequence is TGTGCCAGCTCACGCACAGAGAAAGGAAACACCATATATTTT. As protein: CASSRTEKGNTIYF.

The CDR3 DNA follows: TGTGCCAGTAGTATCATCGGACAGGGGAACTATGGCTACACCTTC. Translation: CASSIIGQGNYGYTF. The gene calls are TRBV19 and TRBJ1-2; 9 bases align to TRBD1. The CDR3 totals 15 residues. CDR1 and CDR2 from the germline V gene are LNHDA and SQIVND (reference sequence). The V gene end was trimmed by 3 bases and the J gene end by 2 bases; junction bases not matched to a gene: 4.

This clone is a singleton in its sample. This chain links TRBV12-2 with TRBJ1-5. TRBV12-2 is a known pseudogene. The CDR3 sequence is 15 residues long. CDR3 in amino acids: CASRLVGGSNQPQHF. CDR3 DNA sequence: TGTGCAAGTCGCTTAGTTGGGGGGAGCAATCAGCCCCAGCATTTT.

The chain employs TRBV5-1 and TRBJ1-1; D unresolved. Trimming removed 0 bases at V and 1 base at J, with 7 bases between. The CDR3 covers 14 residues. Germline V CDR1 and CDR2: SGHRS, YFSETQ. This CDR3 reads CASSLGTQNTEAFF. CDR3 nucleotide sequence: TGCGCCAGCAGCTTGGGTACGCAGAACACTGAAGCTTTCTTT.

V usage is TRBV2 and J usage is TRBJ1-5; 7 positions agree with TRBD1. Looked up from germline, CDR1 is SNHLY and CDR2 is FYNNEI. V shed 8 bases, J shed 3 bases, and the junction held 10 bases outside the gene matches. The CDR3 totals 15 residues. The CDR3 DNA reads TGTGCCAGCGGGTTTATGGGACAGAACAATCAGCCCCAGCATTTT. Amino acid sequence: CASGFMGQNNQPQHF.

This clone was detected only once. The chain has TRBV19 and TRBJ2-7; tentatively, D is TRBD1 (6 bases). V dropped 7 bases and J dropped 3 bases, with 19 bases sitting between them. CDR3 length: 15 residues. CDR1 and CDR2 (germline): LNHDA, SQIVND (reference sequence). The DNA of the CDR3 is TGTGCCAGTACCCCCGGCCCAGCCAGGGGCTACGAGCAGTACTTC. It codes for CASTPGPARGYEQYF. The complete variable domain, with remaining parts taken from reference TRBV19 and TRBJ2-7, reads DGGITQSPKYLFRKEGQNVTLSCEQNLNHDAMYWYRQDPGQGLRLIYYSQIVNDFQKGDIAEGYSVSREKKESFPLTVTSAQKNPTAFYLCASTPGPARGYEQYFGPGTRLTVT.

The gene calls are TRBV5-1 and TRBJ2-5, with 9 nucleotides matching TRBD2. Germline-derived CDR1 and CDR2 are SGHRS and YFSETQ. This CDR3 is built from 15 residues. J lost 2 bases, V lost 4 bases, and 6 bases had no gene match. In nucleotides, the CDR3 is TGCGCCAGCAGCCCTCCCCTAGCGGGGCAAGAGACCCAGTACTTC. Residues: CASSPPLAGQETQYF.

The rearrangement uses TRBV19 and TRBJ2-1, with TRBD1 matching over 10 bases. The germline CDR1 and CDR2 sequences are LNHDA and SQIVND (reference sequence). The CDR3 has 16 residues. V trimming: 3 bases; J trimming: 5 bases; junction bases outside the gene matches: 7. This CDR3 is CASSIVLGQGHNEQFF. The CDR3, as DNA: TGTGCCAGTAGTATTGTGTTGGGACAGGGGCACAATGAGCAGTTCTTC.

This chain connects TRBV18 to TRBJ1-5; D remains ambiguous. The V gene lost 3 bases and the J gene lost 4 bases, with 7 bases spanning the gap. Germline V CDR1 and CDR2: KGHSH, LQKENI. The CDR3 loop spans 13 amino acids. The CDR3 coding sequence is TGTGCCAGCTCACCCTCTGATAATCAGCCCCAGCATTTT. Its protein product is CASSPSDNQPQHF.

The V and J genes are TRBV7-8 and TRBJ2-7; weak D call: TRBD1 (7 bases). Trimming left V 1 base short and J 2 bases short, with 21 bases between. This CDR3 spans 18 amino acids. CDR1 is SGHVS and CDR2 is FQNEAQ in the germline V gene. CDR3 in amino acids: CASSLVVTGAGNAYEQYF. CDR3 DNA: TGTGCCAGCAGCTTAGTAGTAACAGGGGCGGGAAACGCCTACGAGCAGTACTTC.

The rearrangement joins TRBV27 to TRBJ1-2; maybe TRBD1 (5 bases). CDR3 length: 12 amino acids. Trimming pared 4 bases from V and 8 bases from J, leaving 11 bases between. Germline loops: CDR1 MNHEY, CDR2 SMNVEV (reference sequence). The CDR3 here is CASSWQGGGYTF. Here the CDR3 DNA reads TGTGCCAGCAGTTGGCAGGGCGGGGGCTACACCTTC.

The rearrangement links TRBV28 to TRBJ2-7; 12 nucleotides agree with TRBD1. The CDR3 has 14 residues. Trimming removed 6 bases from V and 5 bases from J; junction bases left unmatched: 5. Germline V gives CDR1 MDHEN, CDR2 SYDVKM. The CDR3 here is CASRLGQGANEQYF. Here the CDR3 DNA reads TGTGCCAGCAGACTGGGACAGGGGGCCAACGAGCAGTACTTC.

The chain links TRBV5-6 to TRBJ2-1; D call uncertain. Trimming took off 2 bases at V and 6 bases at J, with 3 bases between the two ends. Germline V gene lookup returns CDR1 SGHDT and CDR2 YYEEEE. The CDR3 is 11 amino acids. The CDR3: CASSFINEQFF. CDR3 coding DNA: TGTGCCAGCAGCTTTATCAATGAGCAGTTCTTC.

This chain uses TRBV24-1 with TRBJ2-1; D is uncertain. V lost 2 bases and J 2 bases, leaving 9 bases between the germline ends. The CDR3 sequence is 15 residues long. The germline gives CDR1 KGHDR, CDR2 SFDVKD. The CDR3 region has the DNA TGTGCCACCAGTGATTCCTGGCTACCCTACAATGAGCAGTTCTTC. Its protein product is CATSDSWLPYNEQFF.

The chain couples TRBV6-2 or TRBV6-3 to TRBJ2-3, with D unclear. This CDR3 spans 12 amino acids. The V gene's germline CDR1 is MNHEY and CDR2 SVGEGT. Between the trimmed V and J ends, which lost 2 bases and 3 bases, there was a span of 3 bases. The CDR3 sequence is CASSYETDTQYF. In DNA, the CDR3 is TGTGCCAGCAGTTACGAGACAGATACGCAGTATTTT.

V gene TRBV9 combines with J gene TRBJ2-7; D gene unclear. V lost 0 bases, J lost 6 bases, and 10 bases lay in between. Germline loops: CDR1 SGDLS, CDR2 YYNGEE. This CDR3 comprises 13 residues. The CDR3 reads CASSVGRVFEQYF. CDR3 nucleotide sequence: TGTGCCAGCAGCGTAGGTCGTGTGTTCGAGCAGTACTTC.